The present T cell receptor beta chain was sequenced within a study of T cells after yellow fever vaccination (dated by TCRdb to the late 2010s). Some background on the complete study: The SMART-Seq v4 Ultra Low Input RNA kit was used to prepare libraries from fractions with low cell numbers. To track T-cell clones before and after primary and booster YFV17D yellow fever vaccination, bulk TCR alpha and beta repertoires were sequenced longitudinally. Blood samples were taken at several timepoints before and after primary and secondary immunization, and bulk PBMC replicates and cell subsets were isolated. Two healthy male donors, one aged 18 to 30 and one aged 30 to 40 years, made up the cohort. What the authors observed across the whole study: Because only two donors were included in the study, the extent to which the findings can be generalized is limited. Compared with the primary T-cell response, the secondary T-cell response was faster but weaker, reaching its peak on day 5 rather than on day 15. A small share of clonotypes was detected in both CD4 and CD8 compartments, with the overlap likely arising from convergent recombination. After the booster, most of the clones that had expanded following primary vaccination were detected again (just under 97% of CD4 and around 90% of CD8), which suggests that memory was broadly maintained. Because abundant contaminating clonotypes from the bulk population could be contained in FACS-sorted repertoires, computational filtering was required.

TCR cDNA was made using 5'RACE template switching, a step that added a universal primer site and unique molecular identifiers. cDNA synthesis was primed from both the TCR alpha and TCR beta constant segments. Library amplification involved two PCR steps, and the second step added sample barcodes and sequencing adapters. Sequencing of libraries was done on Illumina HiSeq 2500 (2x100 bp) or NovaSeq (2x150 bp). In the paper's pipeline: MIGEC was used to demultiplex reads and collapse the reads into UMI consensus sequences, and MiXCR was used for V(D)J alignment. Vaccine-responding clonotypes were identified with edgeR using replicate PBMC samples, with FDR below 0.01 and a log2 fold change above 5 up to day 15 being required. CD4 or CD8 identity was assigned to each bulk clonotype according to whether the clonotype was present at higher abundance in the sequenced CD4 repertoire or the sequenced CD8 repertoire. TCRdb ran its own pipeline on the public reads, namely fastp trimming at Q25 and MiXCR clone calling, and kept in-frame beta chains. Each record represents a unique CDR3 protein, reported with the most common genes and DNA among its rows. TCRdb's processing, not the authors', yielded these V and J calls. The sample table records about 400,000 distinct CDR3 sequences; around a tenth of these occur just once. The top ten constitute more than 15% of the sample.

This clonotype came up a few times. Its antigen is unknown. No per-base quality is available; no much larger clone lies one base away. What this sample's treatment or condition label stands for: live attenuated yellow fever vaccine strain. Two biological replicates of bulk PBMCs were collected at each blood-draw timepoint. PBMCs were isolated from peripheral blood using a standard Ficoll-Paque protocol. TriZol was used to extract RNA from bulk PBMCs, CD4 and CD8 fractions, and dextramer-positive and dextramer-negative fractions. The specimen was PBMCs, collected on the day of the first yellow fever vaccination. This TCR derives from a man between 18 and 29 years old who received the YFV17D yellow fever vaccine.

Here the CDR3 is given as CSVVGGAANTEAFF. The DNA sequence is given as TGCAGCGTTGTAGGGGGCGCTGCGAACACTGAAGCTTTCTTT. The sequence joins TRBV29-1 to TRBJ1-1; 7 central nucleotides agree with TRBD1. The CDR3, cysteine through phenylalanine, is 14 amino acids long. CDR3 DNA only is kept here, 42 bases in frame from base 1. CDR1 and CDR2, looked up from the germline V gene, are SQVTM and ANQGSEA. V loses 4 bases at its end and J loses 1 base; junction bases beyond the gene matches: 6.